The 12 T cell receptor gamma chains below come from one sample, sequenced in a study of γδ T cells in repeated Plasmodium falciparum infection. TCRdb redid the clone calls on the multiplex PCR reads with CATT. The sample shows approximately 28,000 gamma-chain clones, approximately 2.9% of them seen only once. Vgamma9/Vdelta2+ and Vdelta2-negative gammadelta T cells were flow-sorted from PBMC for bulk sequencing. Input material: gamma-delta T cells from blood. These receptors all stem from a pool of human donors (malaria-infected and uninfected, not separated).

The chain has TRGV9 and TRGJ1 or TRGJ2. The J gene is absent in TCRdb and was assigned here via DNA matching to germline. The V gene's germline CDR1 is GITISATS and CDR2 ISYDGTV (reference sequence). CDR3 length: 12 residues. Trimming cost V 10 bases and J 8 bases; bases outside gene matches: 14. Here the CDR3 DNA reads TGTGCCTTTTTCTGGGGACCAAATAAGAAACTCTTT. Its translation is CAFFWGPNKKLF.

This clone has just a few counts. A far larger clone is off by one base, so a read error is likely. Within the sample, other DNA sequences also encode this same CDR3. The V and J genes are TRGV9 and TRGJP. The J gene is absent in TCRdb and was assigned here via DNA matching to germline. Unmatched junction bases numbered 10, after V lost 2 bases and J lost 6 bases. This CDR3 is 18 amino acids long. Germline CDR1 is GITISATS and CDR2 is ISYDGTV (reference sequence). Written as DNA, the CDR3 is TGTGCCTTGTGGGAGGGCGAGCAGCGAGAGTTGGGCAAAAAAATCAAGGTATTT. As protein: CALWEGEQRELGKKIKVF.

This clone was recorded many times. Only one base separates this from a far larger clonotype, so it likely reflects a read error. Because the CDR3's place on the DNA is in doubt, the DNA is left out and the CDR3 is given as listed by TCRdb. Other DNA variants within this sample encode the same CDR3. This CDR3 is CATWDGAIRNSLAVEQHLLSQVSIGRIQHF. V gene TRGV2 was called; the J gene was not. The germline CDR1 and CDR2 sequences are EGSNGY and YDSYNSKV. The CDR3 spans 30 amino acids, including both terminal residues.

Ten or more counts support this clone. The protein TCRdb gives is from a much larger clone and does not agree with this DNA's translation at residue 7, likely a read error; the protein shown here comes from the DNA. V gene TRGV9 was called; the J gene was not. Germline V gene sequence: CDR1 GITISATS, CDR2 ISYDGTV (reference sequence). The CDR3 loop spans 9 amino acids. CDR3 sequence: CALSYKRLF. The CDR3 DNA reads TGTGCCTTGTCCTATAAGAGACTCTTT.

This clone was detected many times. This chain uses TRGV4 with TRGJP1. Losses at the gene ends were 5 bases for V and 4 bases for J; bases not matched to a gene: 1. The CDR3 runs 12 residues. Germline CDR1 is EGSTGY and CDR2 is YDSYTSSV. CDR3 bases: TGTGCCACCTGGGGCACTGGTTGGTTCAAGATATTT. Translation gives CATWGTGWFKIF.

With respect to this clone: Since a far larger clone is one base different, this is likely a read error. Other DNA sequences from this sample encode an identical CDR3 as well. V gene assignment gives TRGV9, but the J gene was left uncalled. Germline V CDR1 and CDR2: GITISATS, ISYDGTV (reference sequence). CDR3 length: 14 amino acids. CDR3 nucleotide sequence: TGTGCCTTGTGGGAGTATCGGGCTTATTATAAGAAGCTCTTT. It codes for CALWEYRAYYKKLF.

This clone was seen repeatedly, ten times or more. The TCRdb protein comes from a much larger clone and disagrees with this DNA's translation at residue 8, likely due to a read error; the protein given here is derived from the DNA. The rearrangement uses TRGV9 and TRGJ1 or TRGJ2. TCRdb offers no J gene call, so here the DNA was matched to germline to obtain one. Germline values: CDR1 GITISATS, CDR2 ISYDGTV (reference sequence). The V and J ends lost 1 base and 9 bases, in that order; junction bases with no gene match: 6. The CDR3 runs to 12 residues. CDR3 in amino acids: CALWEVSFKKLF. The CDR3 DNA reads TGTGCCTTGTGGGAGGTCTCTTTTAAGAAACTCTTT.

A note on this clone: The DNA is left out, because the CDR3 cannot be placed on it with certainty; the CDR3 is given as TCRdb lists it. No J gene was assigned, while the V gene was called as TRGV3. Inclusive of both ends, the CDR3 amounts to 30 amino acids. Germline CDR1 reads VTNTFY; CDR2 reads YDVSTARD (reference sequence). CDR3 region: CATWTVKRRNSLAVEQHLLSQVSIGRIQHF.

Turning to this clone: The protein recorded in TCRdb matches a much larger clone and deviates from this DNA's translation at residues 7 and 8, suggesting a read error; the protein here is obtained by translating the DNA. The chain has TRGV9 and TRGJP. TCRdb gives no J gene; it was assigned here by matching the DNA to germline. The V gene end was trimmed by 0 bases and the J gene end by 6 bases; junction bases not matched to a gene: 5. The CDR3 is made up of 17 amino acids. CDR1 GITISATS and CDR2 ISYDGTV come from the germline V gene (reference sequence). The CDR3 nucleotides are TGTGCCTTGTGGGAGGTGCTCACAGAGTTGGGCAAAAAAATCAAGGTATTT. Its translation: CALWEVLTELGKKIKVF.

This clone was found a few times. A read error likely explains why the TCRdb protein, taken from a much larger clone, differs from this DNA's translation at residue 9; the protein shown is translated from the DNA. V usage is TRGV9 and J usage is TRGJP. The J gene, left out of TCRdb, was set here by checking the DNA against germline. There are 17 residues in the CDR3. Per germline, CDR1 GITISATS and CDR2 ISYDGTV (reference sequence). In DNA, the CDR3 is TGTGCCTTGTGGGAGGTGCAGCAAGATTTGGGCAAAAAAATCAAGGTATTT. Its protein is CALWEVQQDLGKKIKVF.

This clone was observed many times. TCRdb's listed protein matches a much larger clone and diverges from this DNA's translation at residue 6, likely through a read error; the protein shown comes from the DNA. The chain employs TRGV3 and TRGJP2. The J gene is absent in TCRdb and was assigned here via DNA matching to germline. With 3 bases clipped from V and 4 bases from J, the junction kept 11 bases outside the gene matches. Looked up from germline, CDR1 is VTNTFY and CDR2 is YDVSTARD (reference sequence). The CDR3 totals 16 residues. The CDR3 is CATWDGLMNSDWIKTF. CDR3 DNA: TGTGCCACCTGGGACGGGCTTATGAATAGTGATTGGATCAAGACGTTT.

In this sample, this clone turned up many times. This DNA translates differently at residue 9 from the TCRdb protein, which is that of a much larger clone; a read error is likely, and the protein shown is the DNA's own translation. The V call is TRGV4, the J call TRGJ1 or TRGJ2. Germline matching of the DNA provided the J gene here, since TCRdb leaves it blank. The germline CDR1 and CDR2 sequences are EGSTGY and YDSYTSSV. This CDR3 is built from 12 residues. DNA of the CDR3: TGTGCCACCTGGGATGGATATTATAGGAAACTCTTT. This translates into CATWDGYYRKLF.